This T cell receptor (beta chain) was profiled in a study of blood T cell repertoires in COVID-19. Across the whole study: COVID-19 samples collected from the United States, Italy and Spain covered acute and convalescent phases.

TCRdb keeps only in-frame clones here, not all; method: immunoSEQ multiplex PCR. This sample has some 300,000 clones, with roughly nine tenths found just once. Individuals aged roughly 18 to 100 years were recruited from about two dozen US areas. Symptom resolution, clearance, or two negative PCRs marked the recovered donors of Cohort 3. This clone has more than one count but fewer than ten. V lost 1 base and J lost 3, with 22 bases in between. Per germline, CDR1 SEHNR and CDR2 FQNEAQ (reference sequence). This CDR3 is built from 18 residues. Sequencing was performed on PBMCs or T cells enriched from blood (not recorded which). This rearrangement joins TRBV7-9 to TRBJ2-7; tentatively, D is TRBD2 (5 bases). The TCR originated in a woman younger than 45 who had recovered from COVID-19. DNA of the CDR3: TGTGCCAGCAGCTTAGGGCTAGGCGGGCTAGCTCAAAGCTACGAGCAGTACTTC. Translated: CASSLGLGGLAQSYEQYF.